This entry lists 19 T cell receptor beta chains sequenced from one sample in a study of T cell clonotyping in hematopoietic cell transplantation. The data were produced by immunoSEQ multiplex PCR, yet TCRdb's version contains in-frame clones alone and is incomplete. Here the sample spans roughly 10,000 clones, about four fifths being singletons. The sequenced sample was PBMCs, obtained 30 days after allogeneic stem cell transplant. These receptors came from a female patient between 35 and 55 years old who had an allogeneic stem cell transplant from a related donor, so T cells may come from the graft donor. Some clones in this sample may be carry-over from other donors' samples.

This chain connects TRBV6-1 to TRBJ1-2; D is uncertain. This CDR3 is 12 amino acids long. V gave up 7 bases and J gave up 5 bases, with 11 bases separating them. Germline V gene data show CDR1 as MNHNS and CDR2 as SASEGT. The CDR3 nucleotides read TGTGCCAGCAAAATTGCGGGGTATGGCTACACCTTC. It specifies CASKIAGYGYTF.

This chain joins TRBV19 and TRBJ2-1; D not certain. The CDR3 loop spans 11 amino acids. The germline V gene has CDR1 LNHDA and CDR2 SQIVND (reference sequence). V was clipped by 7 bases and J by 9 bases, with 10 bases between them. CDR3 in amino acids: CASTRGIEQFF. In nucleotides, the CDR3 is TGTGCCAGTACCAGAGGTATTGAGCAGTTCTTC.

This chain's CDR3 is CASSLATYYEQYF. The CDR3 DNA reads TGTGCCAGCAGCTTAGCCACCTACTACGAGCAGTACTTC. V and J are TRBV7-2 and TRBJ2-7; D is ambiguous. V was shortened by 0 bases and J by 3 bases, with 6 bases between the two germline ends. CDR1 SGHTA and CDR2 FQGNSA come from the germline V gene. The CDR3 runs 13 residues.

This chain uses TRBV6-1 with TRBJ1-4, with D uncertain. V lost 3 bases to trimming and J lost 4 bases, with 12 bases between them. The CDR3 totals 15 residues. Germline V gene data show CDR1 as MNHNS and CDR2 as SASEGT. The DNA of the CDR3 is TGTGCCAGCAGTGACACAATCCCCCGTAATGAAAAACTGTTTTTT. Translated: CASSDTIPRNEKLFF.

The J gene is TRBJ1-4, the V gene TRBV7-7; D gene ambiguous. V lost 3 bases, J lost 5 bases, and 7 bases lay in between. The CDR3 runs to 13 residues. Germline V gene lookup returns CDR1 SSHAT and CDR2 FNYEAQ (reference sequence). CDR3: CASSFSENEKLFF. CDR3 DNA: TGTGCCAGCAGCTTCTCCGAAAATGAAAAACTGTTTTTT.

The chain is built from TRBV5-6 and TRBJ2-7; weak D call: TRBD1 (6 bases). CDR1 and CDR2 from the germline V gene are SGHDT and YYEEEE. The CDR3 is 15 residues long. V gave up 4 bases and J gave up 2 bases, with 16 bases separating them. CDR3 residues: CASSNGAGDTYEQYF. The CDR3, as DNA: TGTGCCAGCAGCAATGGGGCAGGGGATACCTACGAGCAGTACTTC.

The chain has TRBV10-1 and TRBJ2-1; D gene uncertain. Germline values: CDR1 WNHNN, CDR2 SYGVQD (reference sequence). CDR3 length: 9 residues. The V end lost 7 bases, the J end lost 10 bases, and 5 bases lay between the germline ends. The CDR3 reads CASNPEQFF. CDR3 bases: TGCGCCAGCAATCCCGAGCAGTTCTTC.

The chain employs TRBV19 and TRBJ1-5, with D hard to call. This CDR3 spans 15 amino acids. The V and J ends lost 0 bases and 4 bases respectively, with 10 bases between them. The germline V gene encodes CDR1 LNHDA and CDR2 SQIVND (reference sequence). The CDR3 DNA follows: TGTGCCAGTAGTATAGATCACGCGAATAATCAGCCCCAGCATTTT. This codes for CASSIDHANNQPQHF. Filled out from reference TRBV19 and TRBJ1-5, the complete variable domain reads DGGITQSPKYLFRKEGQNVTLSCEQNLNHDAMYWYRQDPGQGLRLIYYSQIVNDFQKGDIAEGYSVSREKKESFPLTVTSAQKNPTAFYLCASSIDHANNQPQHFGDGTRLSIL.

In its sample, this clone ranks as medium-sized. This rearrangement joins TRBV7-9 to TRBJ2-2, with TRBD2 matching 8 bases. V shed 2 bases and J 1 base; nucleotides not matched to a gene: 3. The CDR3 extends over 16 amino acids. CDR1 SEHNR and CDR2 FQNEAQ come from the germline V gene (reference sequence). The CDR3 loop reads CASSLLAGMNTGELFF. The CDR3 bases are TGTGCCAGCAGCTTATTAGCGGGAATGAACACCGGGGAGCTGTTTTTT.

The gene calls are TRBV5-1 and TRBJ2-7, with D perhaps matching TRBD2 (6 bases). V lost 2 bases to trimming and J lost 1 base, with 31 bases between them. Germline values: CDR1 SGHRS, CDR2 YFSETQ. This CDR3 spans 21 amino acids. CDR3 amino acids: CASSLSGSLPGDHRGSYEQYF. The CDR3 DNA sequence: TGCGCCAGCAGCTTATCGGGATCTCTACCGGGAGACCACCGTGGATCCTACGAGCAGTACTTC.

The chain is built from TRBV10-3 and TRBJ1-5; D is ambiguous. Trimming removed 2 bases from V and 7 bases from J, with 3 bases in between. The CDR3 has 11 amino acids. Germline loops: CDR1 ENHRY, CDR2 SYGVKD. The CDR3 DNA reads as TGTGCCATCAGTGAGCCACAGCCCCAGCATTTT. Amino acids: CAISEPQPQHF.

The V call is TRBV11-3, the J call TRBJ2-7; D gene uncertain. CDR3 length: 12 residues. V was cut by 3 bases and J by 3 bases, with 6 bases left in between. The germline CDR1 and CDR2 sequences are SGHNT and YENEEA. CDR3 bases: TGTGCCAGCAGCTTCCGCAGCTACGAGCAGTACTTC. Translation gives CASSFRSYEQYF. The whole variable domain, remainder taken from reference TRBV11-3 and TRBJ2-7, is EAGVVQSPRYKIIEKKQPVAFWCNPISGHNTLYWYLQNLGQGPELLIRYENEEAVDDSQLPKDRFSAERLKGVDSTLKIQPAELGDSAVYLCASSFRSYEQYFGPGTRLTVT.

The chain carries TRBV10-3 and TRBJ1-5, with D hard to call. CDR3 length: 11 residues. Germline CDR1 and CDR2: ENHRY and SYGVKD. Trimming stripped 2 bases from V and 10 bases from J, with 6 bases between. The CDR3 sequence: CAISEPHPQHF. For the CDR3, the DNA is TGTGCCATCAGTGAGCCCCATCCCCAGCATTTT.

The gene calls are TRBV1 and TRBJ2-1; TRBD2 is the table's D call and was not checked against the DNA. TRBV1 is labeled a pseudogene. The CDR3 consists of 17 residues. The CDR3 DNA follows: TGCACCAGCAGCCAAGGGACTAGCGGGAGTCTGGAGAATGAGCAGTTCTTC. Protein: CTSSQGTSGSLENEQFF.

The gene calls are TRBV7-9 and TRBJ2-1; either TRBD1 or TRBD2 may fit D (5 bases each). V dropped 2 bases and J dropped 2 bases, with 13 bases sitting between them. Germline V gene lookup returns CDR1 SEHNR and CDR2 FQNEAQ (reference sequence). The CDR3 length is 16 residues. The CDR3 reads CASSLMGTRAYNEQFF. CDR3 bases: TGTGCCAGCAGCTTAATGGGGACCCGGGCCTACAATGAGCAGTTCTTC.

CDR3 residues: CASSEYRGNTEAFF. The CDR3 DNA reads TGTGCCAGCAGCGAGTACAGGGGAAACACTGAAGCTTTCTTT. The chain uses TRBV6-1 and TRBJ1-1; 7 bases align to TRBD1. The ends lost 6 bases at V and 2 bases at J; junction bases unmatched: 6. CDR3 size: 14 residues. The germline CDR1 and CDR2 sequences are MNHNS and SASEGT.

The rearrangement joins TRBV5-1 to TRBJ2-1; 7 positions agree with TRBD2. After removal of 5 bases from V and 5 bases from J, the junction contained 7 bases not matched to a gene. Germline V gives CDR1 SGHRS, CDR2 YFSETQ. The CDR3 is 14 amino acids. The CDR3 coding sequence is TGCGCCAGCAGGACGGTGGGGGGGGACAATGAGCAGTTCTTC. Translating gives CASRTVGGDNEQFF.

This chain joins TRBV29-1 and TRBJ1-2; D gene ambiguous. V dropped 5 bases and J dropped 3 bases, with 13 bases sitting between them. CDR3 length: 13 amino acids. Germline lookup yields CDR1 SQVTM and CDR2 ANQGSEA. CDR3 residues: CSVPREGDYGYTF. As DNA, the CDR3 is TGCAGCGTTCCTAGGGAGGGAGACTATGGCTACACCTTC.

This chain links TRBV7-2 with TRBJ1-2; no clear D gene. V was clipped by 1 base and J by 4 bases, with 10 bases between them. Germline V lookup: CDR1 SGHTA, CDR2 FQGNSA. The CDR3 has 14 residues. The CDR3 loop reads CASSLDTRSYGYTF. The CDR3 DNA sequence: TGTGCCAGCAGCTTAGATACACGCAGCTATGGCTACACCTTC.